This T cell receptor (beta chain) originates from a study of cytomegalovirus exposure and HLA in healthy donors. Germline V lookup: CDR1 DFQATT, CDR2 SNEGSKA (reference sequence). The CDR3 extends over 11 amino acids. V was clipped by 5 bases and J by 5 bases; unmatched bases: 2. Overall study results and limits: Roughly uniform sequencing depth across donors was assumed, possibly incorrectly.

Concerning this clone: Antigen: not known.

In the PCR, 60 Vbeta and 13 Jbeta primers were used. The protocol was immunoSEQ multiplex PCR, while the TCRdb copy is restricted to in-frame clones and leaves out a portion. This sample has 150,000 to 200,000 clones, with approximately 71% found just once. Sequencing was done on a sample of PBMCs. The rearrangement joins TRBV20-1 to TRBJ1-1; TRBD1 matches 7 bases. The receptor's source is a man between 50 and 59 years old in good health and CMV-seronegative. Here the CDR3 DNA reads TGCAGTGCTGCCAGGGGGACTGAAGCTTTCTTT. Translating gives CSAARGTEAFF.